This TCR beta chain came from a study of blood T cells in healthy people across ages. General study results and limits: When set beside aged donors, long-lived donors presented more naive CD4+ cells and higher diversity. CMV status of donors was unknown, possibly confounding expanded clonotype changes.

Germline-derived CDR1 and CDR2 are MNHNS and SASEGT. V lost 1 base and J 10 bases, leaving 11 bases between the germline ends. CDR3 length: 13 residues. Of note for this clonotype: Its target is not known. A much bigger clone sits one base away, suggesting this may be a read error.

Next came a second PCR, run for about 7 to 11 cycles, which used a sample-barcoded 5' primer along with a J-beta primer mix. A minimum of 2.5 million CDR3-containing paired-end reads was obtained for each sample. TCRdb re-analysed the 5' RACE reads in MiXCR, keeping a single row per CDR3 protein. The sample holds hundreds of thousands of distinct CDR3 sequences; approximately 44% are singletons and the top ten take about 19%. Sequences were obtained from blood. The TCR originated in a man between 60 and 75 years old in good health. The rearrangement links TRBV6-1 to TRBJ2-1; the D is unclear. This CDR3 is CASSEVPRKEQFF. CDR3 DNA sequence: TGTGCCAGCAGTGAAGTCCCAAGGAAGGAGCAGTTCTTC.